The following is a T cell receptor beta chain sequence with its context. Its antigen is not known. The data were produced by immunoSEQ multiplex PCR, yet TCRdb's version contains in-frame clones alone and is incomplete. The table includes over a million clones, 70% to 80% detected once. This entry belongs to a study of shared clonotypes between healthy human individuals. Broader study findings: Several donors had around 5.2% of their naive CD4 clonotypes in common. Clonotype sharing among donors was expected to depend on sequencing depth.

Each of the donors was a healthy adult who was HIV-negative and had not had a recent acute infection or vaccination. CD4+ cells were split into CD45RA+ naive and CD45RA-negative memory subsets. Trimming took 2 bases from V and 4 from J; bases not matched to a gene: 10. Germline CDR1 and CDR2: GTSNPN and SVGIG (reference sequence). The CDR3 runs to 15 residues. This chain uses TRBV30 with TRBJ1-2, with 7 bases aligning to TRBD1. The source is a man aged 18-30 years in good health. Some clones in this sample may be carry-over from other donors' samples. Sequencing was done on a sample of memory CD4+ T cells from PBMCs. Regarding subset: CD45RA-negative fraction. This CDR3 reads CAWSLFRDSFYGYTF. The CDR3 DNA sequence: TGTGCCTGGAGTTTGTTCCGGGACAGCTTCTATGGCTACACCTTC. Using reference TRBV30 and TRBJ1-2 for the parts outside the CDR3, the full variable domain is SQTIHQWPATLVQPVGSPLSLECTVEGTSNPNLYWYRQAAGRGLQLLFYSVGIGQISSEVPQNLSASRPQDRQFILSSKKLLLSDSGFYLCAWSLFRDSFYGYTFGSGTRLTVV.